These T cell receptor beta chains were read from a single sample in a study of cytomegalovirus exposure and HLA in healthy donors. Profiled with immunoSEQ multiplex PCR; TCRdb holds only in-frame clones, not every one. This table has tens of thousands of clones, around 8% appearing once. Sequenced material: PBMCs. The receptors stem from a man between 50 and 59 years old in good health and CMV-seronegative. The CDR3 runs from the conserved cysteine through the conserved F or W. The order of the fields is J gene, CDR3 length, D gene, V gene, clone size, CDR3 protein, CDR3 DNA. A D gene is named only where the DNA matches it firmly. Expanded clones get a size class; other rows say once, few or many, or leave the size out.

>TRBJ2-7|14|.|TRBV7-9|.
CASSSFQGSGEQYF
TGTGCCAGCAGCTCCTTCCAGGGTAGTGGCGAGCAGTACTTC
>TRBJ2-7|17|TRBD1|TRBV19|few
CASSSQTGDRASYEQYF
TGTGCCAGTAGTTCCCAGACCGGGGACAGGGCATCCTACGAGCAGTACTTC
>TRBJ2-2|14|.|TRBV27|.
CASSSTGLTGELFF
TGTGCCAGCAGTTCCACCGGACTTACCGGGGAGCTGTTTTTT
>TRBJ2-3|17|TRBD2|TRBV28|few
CASSLSASGAYTDTQYF
TGTGCCAGCAGTTTATCGGCTAGCGGGGCCTACACAGATACGCAGTATTTT
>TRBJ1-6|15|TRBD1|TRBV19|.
CASLGNRQGDLPLHF
TGTGCCAGTCTGGGGAACCGACAGGGCGACTTACCCCTCCACTTT
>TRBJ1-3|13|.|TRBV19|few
CASSGERRNTIYF
TGTGCCAGTTCCGGGGAGAGAAGAAACACCATATATTTT
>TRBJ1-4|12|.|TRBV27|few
CASSFRNEKLFF
TGTGCCAGCAGTTTCAGAAATGAAAAACTGTTTTTT
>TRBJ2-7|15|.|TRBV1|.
CTSSQPGQGALEQYF
TGCACCAGCAGCCAACCGGGACAGGGGGCGCTCGAGCAGTACTTC
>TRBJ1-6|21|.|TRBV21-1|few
CASSKGTETGGAKTVVRPLHF
TGTGCCAGCAGCAAAGGCACCGAGACAGGGGGCGCAAAGACGGTAGTAAGACCCCTCCACTTT
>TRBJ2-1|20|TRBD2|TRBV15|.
CATSARGGTSGGKNYNEQFF
TGTGCCACCAGCGCAAGGGGAGGGACTAGCGGGGGGAAGAACTACAATGAGCAGTTCTTC
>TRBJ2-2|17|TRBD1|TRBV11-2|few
CASSLQLWDSFTGELFF
TGTGCCAGCAGCTTACAGCTGTGGGACAGCTTCACCGGGGAGCTGTTTTTT
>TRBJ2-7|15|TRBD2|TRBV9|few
CASSVALGTTYEQYF
TGTGCCAGCAGCGTAGCCCTGGGGACTACCTACGAGCAGTACTTC
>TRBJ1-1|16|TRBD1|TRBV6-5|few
CASSYPGQGGNTEAFF
TGTGCCAGCAGTTACCCCGGACAGGGCGGGAACACTGAAGCTTTCTTT
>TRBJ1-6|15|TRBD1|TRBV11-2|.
CASTFNRDRVSPLHF
TGTGCCAGCACCTTCAACCGGGACAGGGTTTCACCCCTCCACTTT
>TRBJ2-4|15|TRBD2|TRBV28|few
CASSLTSGVKNIQYF
TGTGCCAGCAGTTTAACGAGCGGGGTCAAAAACATTCAGTACTTC
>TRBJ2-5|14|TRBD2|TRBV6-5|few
CASSYGREGETQYF
TGTGCCAGCAGTTACGGCAGGGAGGGGGAGACCCAGTACTTC
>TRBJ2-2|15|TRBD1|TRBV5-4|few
CASSPTRQGTGELFF
TGTGCCAGCAGCCCAACCCGACAGGGAACCGGGGAGCTGTTTTTT
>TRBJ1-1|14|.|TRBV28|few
CASSPPGVGTEAFF
TGTGCCAGCAGTCCCCCCGGGGTAGGCACTGAAGCTTTCTTT
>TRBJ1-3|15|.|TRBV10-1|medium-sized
CASSLLYDRQNTIYF
TGCGCCAGCAGCTTACTATATGACAGGCAAAACACCATATATTTT
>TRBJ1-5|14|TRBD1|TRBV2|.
CASMRTGDNQPQHF
TGTGCCAGCATGAGGACAGGGGATAATCAGCCCCAGCATTTT
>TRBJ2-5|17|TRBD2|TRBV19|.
CASSRGTSGRAGETQYF
TGTGCCAGTAGCAGGGGGACTAGCGGGAGGGCGGGGGAGACCCAGTACTTC
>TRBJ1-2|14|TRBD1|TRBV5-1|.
CASSSGQDNYGYTF
TGCGCCAGCAGCTCGGGACAGGATAACTATGGCTACACCTTC
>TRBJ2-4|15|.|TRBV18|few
CASSPSYGTKNIQYF
TGTGCCAGCTCACCGTCTTACGGTACCAAAAACATTCAGTACTTC
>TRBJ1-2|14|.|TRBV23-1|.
CASNPLVGAHGYTF
TGCGCCAGCAACCCCTTGGTGGGGGCCCATGGCTACACCTTC
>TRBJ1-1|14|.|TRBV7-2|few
CASSAQDSAAEAFF
TGTGCCAGCAGTGCCCAAGACAGCGCTGCTGAAGCTTTCTTT
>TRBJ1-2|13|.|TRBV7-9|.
CASSLAQGYGYTF
TGTGCCAGCAGCTTAGCACAGGGTTATGGCTACACCTTC
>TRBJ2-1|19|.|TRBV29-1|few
CSVEGGGGFYKGSYNEQFF
TGCAGCGTTGAAGGAGGCGGGGGCTTCTATAAAGGCTCCTACAATGAGCAGTTCTTC
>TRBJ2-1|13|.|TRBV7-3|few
CASVGGPYNEQFF
TGTGCCAGCGTCGGGGGGCCTTACAATGAGCAGTTCTTC
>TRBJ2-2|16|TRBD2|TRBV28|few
CASSLPGLVTAGELFF
TGTGCCAGCAGTCTTCCGGGACTAGTTACGGCCGGGGAGCTGTTTTTT
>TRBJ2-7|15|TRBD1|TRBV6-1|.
CASSGPGQGAYEQYF
TGTGCCAGCAGCGGTCCCGGACAGGGGGCCTACGAGCAGTACTTC
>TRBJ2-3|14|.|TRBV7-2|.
CASSLRGTTDTQYF
TGTGCCAGCAGCTTACGGGGGACCACAGATACGCAGTATTTT